The sequence of this T cell receptor (beta chain) was determined in a study of control samples from healthy donors and cancer patients. This CDR3 is 13 amino acids long. Trimming took 4 bases from V and 1 from J, leaving 10 bases between them. Germline V gene lookup returns CDR1 SQVTM and CDR2 ANQGSEA. TCRdb's table, derived via immunoSEQ multiplex PCR, lists solely in-frame clones and lacks some. Altogether some 66,000 clones are present, roughly 85% being singletons, with the ten largest covering approximately 5%. The sequence derives from a man between 35 and 55 years old in good health. The V and J genes are TRBV29-1 and TRBJ1-1, with D perhaps matching TRBD1 (5 bases). The sequencing sample was made of blood. CDR3 nucleotides: TGCAGCGTTGGAAGGGGCGCGAACACTGAAGCTTTCTTT. Residues: CSVGRGANTEAFF.